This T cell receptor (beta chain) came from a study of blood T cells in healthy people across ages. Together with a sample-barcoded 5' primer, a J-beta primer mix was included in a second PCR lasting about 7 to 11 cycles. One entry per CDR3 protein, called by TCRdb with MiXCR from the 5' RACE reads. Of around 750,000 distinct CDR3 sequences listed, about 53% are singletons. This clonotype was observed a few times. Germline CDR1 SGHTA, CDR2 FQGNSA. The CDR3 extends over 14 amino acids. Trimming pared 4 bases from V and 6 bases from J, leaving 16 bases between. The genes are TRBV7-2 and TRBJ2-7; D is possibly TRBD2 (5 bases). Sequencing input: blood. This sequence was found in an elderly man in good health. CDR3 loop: CASSSRRSGSEQYF. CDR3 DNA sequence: TGTGCCAGCAGCTCCCGACGGAGCGGAAGCGAGCAGTACTTC.